The present T cell receptor beta chain was sequenced within a study of cytomegalovirus exposure and HLA in healthy donors. V shed 1 base and J shed 0 bases, with 10 bases lying between them. There are 16 residues in the CDR3. CDR1 SNHLY and CDR2 FYNNEI come from the germline V gene. PCR involved 60 Vbeta and 13 Jbeta primers. The repertoire was sequenced with immunoSEQ multiplex PCR; TCRdb's copy has only in-frame clones and lacks some. The sample has approximately 97,000 clones; about four fifths are singletons. The sequenced material came from PBMCs. The TCR comes from a woman aged 40 to 55 in good health and CMV-seropositive. This chain joins TRBV2 and TRBJ1-5, with D possibly TRBD1 on 5 matching bases. This chain's CDR3 is CASSEDSGYSNQPQHF. Here the CDR3 DNA reads TGTGCCAGCAGTGAAGACTCAGGGTATAGCAATCAGCCCCAGCATTTT.